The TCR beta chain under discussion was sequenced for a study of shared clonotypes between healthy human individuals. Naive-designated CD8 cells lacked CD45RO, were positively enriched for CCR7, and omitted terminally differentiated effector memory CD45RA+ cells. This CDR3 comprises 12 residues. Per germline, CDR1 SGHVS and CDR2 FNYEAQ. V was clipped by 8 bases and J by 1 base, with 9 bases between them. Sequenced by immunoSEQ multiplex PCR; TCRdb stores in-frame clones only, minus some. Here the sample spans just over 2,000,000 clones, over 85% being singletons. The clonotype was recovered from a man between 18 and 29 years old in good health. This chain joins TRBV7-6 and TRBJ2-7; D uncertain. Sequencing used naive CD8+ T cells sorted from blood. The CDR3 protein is CASGDGSYEQYF. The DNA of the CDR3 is TGTGCCAGCGGCGACGGATCCTACGAGCAGTACTTC.